Here is one T cell receptor (beta chain) with its context. These data are taken from a study of blood T cell repertoires in COVID-19. On the study more broadly: Nucleic acid was either cDNA or gDNA, and it came from T cells, B-cell-depleted T cells, or PBMCs.

V lost 4 bases and J 2 bases, leaving 6 bases between the germline ends. This CDR3 contains 12 residues. Germline V lookup: CDR1 SGDLS, CDR2 YYNGEE. TCRdb's copy holds only in-frame clones and misses some; the assay was immunoSEQ multiplex PCR. In the table there are approximately 150,000 clones, more than 65% of which are singletons. The V gene is TRBV9, the J gene TRBJ1-2, with no clear D. The material sequenced was PBMCs or T cells enriched from blood (not recorded which). This receptor was obtained from a man aged 60 to 75 who had recovered from COVID-19. The chain's CDR3 is CASSLLNYGYTF. DNA for the CDR3: TGTGCCAGCAGCCTCTTAAACTATGGCTACACCTTC.